What follows are 15 T cell receptor beta chains derived from one specimen sequenced in a study of blood T cell repertoires in COVID-19. The method was immunoSEQ multiplex PCR; TCRdb's version includes in-frame clones alone and lacks a portion of them. The sample consists of under 250,000 clones, 83% of them appearing once. The sequencing sample was made of PBMCs or T cells enriched from blood (not recorded which). These receptors came from a woman in her forties or fifties who had been exposed to COVID-19.

In its sample, this clone was seen a few times. The genes are TRBV5-4 and TRBJ1-6, with a possible D match to TRBD1 (6 bases). This CDR3 contains 14 residues. Germline CDR1 SGHNT, CDR2 YYREEE (reference sequence). With 2 bases removed from V and 12 bases from J, the gap between germline ends came to 15 bases. This CDR3 is CASSFSGGAGPLHF. The CDR3 coding sequence is TGTGCCAGCAGCTTCTCGGGGGGCGCGGGACCCCTCCACTTT. Using reference TRBV5-4 and TRBJ1-6 for the parts outside the CDR3, the full variable domain is ETGVTQSPTHLIKTRGQQVTLRCSSQSGHNTVSWYQQALGQGPQFIFQYYREEENGRGNFPPRFSGLQFPNYSSELNVNALELDDSALYLCASSFSGGAGPLHFGNGTRLTVT.

The chain carries TRBV19 and TRBJ2-1; the D is unclear. The germline V and J ends were trimmed by 2 bases and 0 bases, with 11 bases remaining between them. Germline V CDR1 and CDR2: LNHDA, SQIVND (reference sequence). The CDR3 has 16 amino acids. The CDR3, as DNA: TGTGCCAGTAGTATAATCCATTCGAGCTCCTACAATGAGCAGTTCTTC. Translating gives CASSIIHSSSYNEQFF.

The V call is TRBV11-3, the J call TRBJ2-3; 10 bases map to TRBD2. J lost 3 bases, V lost 4 bases, and 7 bases had no gene match. The germline V gene has CDR1 SGHNT and CDR2 YENEEA. This CDR3 is built from 16 residues. In DNA, the CDR3 is TGTGCCAGCAGCTCCGGGAGCGGGGGGGATACAGATACGCAGTATTTT. It specifies CASSSGSGGDTDTQYF.

As concerns this clone: At the DNA level, this CDR3 is encoded by other sequences in the same sample as well. The V gene is TRBV5-1, the J gene TRBJ1-1; perhaps TRBD1 as D (6 bases). Looked up from germline, CDR1 is SGHRS and CDR2 is YFSETQ. This CDR3 spans 14 amino acids. V lost 2 bases, J lost 2 bases, and 10 bases lay in between. The CDR3 DNA is TGCGCCAGCAGCTTCAAGGGACAAAACACTGAAGCTTTCTTT. This translates into CASSFKGQNTEAFF.

This chain joins TRBV4-1 and TRBJ2-7; possibly TRBD1 for D (6 bases). Trimming shortened V by 0 bases and J by 1 base, and 10 bases separated the two germline ends. There are 15 residues in the CDR3. The V gene's germline CDR1 is MGHRA and CDR2 YSYEKL. CDR3 amino acids: CASSQDRTVSYEQYF. CDR3 sequence (DNA): TGCGCCAGCAGCCAAGATCGGACAGTGTCCTACGAGCAGTACTTC.

The chain joins TRBV7-9 to TRBJ2-1; 8 bases are shared with TRBD1. V lost 2 bases, J lost 0 bases, and 6 bases stayed unmatched. CDR3 size: 17 residues. Germline CDR1 reads SEHNR; CDR2 reads FQNEAQ (reference sequence). The CDR3 sequence: CASSLHPGGVSYNEQFF. The CDR3 DNA sequence: TGTGCCAGCAGCTTACACCCAGGGGGCGTCTCCTACAATGAGCAGTTCTTC.

CDR3 DNA sequence: TGTGCCAGTAGTACCAAACAGGGGAGGGAGCAGTTCTTC. Its protein is CASSTKQGREQFF. The chain carries TRBV19 and TRBJ2-1, with D maybe TRBD1 (7 bases). The CDR3 runs 13 residues. Looked up from germline, CDR1 is LNHDA and CDR2 is SQIVND (reference sequence). Deletions cut 4 bases from V and 10 bases from J, with 14 bases between.

This chain connects TRBV27 to TRBJ1-5; 9 positions match TRBD1. The CDR3 has 15 residues. Germline lookup yields CDR1 MNHEY and CDR2 SMNVEV (reference sequence). V trimming: 6 bases; J trimming: 3 bases; junction bases outside the gene matches: 6. CDR3: CASRPQGAFNQPQHF. CDR3 nucleotide sequence: TGTGCCAGCAGACCACAGGGGGCCTTCAATCAGCCCCAGCATTTT.

The chain is built from TRBV19 and TRBJ1-2, with TRBD1 matching 8 bases. V lost 9 bases to trimming and J lost 9 bases; unmatched junction nucleotides: 18. The CDR3 has 15 residues. Germline values: CDR1 LNHDA, CDR2 SQIVND (reference sequence). The CDR3, as DNA: TGTGCCAGCTTTGCCCCGGGACAGGCTATCATTAGCTACACCTTC. Protein: CASFAPGQAIISYTF. The variable domain in full, with the rest retrieved from reference TRBV19 and TRBJ1-2, is DGGITQSPKYLFRKEGQNVTLSCEQNLNHDAMYWYRQDPGQGLRLIYYSQIVNDFQKGDIAEGYSVSREKKESFPLTVTSAQKNPTAFYLCASFAPGQAIISYTFGSGTRLTVV.

This clone came up once. The chain couples TRBV19 to TRBJ2-1; possibly TRBD1 for D (6 bases). Germline CDR1 reads LNHDA; CDR2 reads SQIVND (reference sequence). The CDR3 runs to 15 residues. V lost 6 bases to trimming and J lost 8 bases, with 20 bases between them. The CDR3 loop is CASRERQDRKDEQFF. As DNA, the CDR3 is TGTGCCAGTAGAGAACGACAGGATAGAAAGGATGAGCAGTTCTTC. The full variable domain, rest sourced from reference TRBV19 and TRBJ2-1, is DGGITQSPKYLFRKEGQNVTLSCEQNLNHDAMYWYRQDPGQGLRLIYYSQIVNDFQKGDIAEGYSVSREKKESFPLTVTSAQKNPTAFYLCASRERQDRKDEQFFGPGTRLTVL.

The gene calls are TRBV24-1 and TRBJ2-5, with TRBD2 identical over 14 bases. CDR1 KGHDR and CDR2 SFDVKD come from the germline V gene. V was pared by 2 bases and J by 4 bases, with 5 bases of the junction left unmatched. This CDR3 is built from 17 residues. The CDR3 bases are TGTGCCACCAGTGATTCGACTAGCGGGGGGGTGGTAGAGACCCAGTACTTC. Its protein is CATSDSTSGGVVETQYF.

The chain has TRBV3-1 (or the pseudogene TRBV3-2) and TRBJ2-7, with D perhaps TRBD1 (6 bases). Germline CDR1 is LGHDT and CDR2 is YNNKEL (reference sequence). Trimming stripped 8 bases from V and 5 bases from J, with 19 bases between. The CDR3 contains 14 residues. The CDR3 nucleotides read TGTGCCAGCTCAAGGGGCAGGGGCCGAAACGAGCAGTACTTC. Its translation: CASSRGRGRNEQYF.

This clone came up once. The gene calls are TRBV29-1 and TRBJ1-1, with 8 bases lining up with TRBD1. The CDR3 covers 17 residues. Germline CDR1 reads SQVTM; CDR2 reads ANQGSEA. V shed 5 bases and J 0 bases; nucleotides not matched to a gene: 14. The CDR3 DNA reads as TGCAGCGTTCCCATTCAGGGGGCGCATCGGTTGAACACTGAAGCTTTCTTT. Residues: CSVPIQGAHRLNTEAFF. The variable domain in full, completed from reference TRBV29-1 and TRBJ1-1, reads SAVISQKPSRDICQRGTSLTIQCQVDSQVTMMFWYRQQPGQSLTLIATANQGSEATYESGFVIDKFPISRPNLTFSTLTVSNMSPEDSSIYLCSVPIQGAHRLNTEAFFGQGTRLTVV.

V is TRBV27 and J is TRBJ1-1; possible D gene TRBD1, 5 bases. With 0 bases removed from V and 4 bases from J, the gap between germline ends came to 12 bases. Germline loops: CDR1 MNHEY, CDR2 SMNVEV (reference sequence). The CDR3 runs 15 residues. The CDR3 sequence: CASSLSTEPGTEAFF. DNA of the CDR3: TGTGCCAGCAGTTTATCGACAGAGCCGGGCACTGAAGCTTTCTTT.

V is TRBV7-8 and J is TRBJ2-1, with 12 bases lining up with TRBD2. Germline loops: CDR1 SGHVS, CDR2 FQNEAQ. The CDR3 spans 15 residues. Unmatched junction bases numbered 11, after V lost 3 bases and J lost 14 bases. The CDR3 reads CASSFGTSGPWGKFF. The CDR3 DNA reads TGTGCCAGCAGCTTCGGGACTAGCGGGCCCTGGGGGAAGTTCTTC.